The 15 T cell receptor beta chains in this list originate from one sample, sequenced in a study of identifying expanded T cells in peripheral blood. Clones were sequenced by immunoSEQ multiplex PCR, and TCRdb holds only the in-frame ones, with some missing. This sample has roughly 56,000 clones, with approximately 80% found just once. Sequencing was carried out using blood. Every receptor here comes from a person between 18 and 69 years old in good health.

The gene calls are TRBV7-9 and TRBJ2-5; a possible D gene is TRBD1 (6 bases). The ends were cut back, 1 base at V and 4 bases at J, with 10 bases in the middle. Germline assignment: CDR1 SEHNR and CDR2 FQNEAQ (reference sequence). There are 14 residues in the CDR3. The CDR3 loop reads CASSLVDRRETQYF. CDR3 DNA sequence: TGTGCCAGCAGCTTAGTAGACAGGAGAGAGACCCAGTACTTC.

The chain uses TRBV9 and TRBJ2-7; the D is unclear. The CDR3 totals 14 residues. Germline V CDR1 and CDR2: SGDLS, YYNGEE. V lost 3 bases, J lost 8 bases, and 18 bases lay in between. As DNA, the CDR3 is TGTGCCAGCAGCGAGCCTCCTTCGCCGGGTAAGCAGTACTTC. Its translation: CASSEPPSPGKQYF.

The V and J genes are TRBV2 and TRBJ2-2, with TRBD2 matching 8 bases. V lost 6 bases and J lost 2; bases outside the gene matches: 5. The length of the CDR3 is 15 residues. The germline gives CDR1 SNHLY, CDR2 FYNNEI. CDR3 bases: TGTGCCAGCAGGTTTAGCGGGGTCAACACCGGGGAGCTGTTTTTT. It specifies CASRFSGVNTGELFF.

The V gene is TRBV2, the J gene TRBJ2-5, with D unresolved. Germline CDR1 reads SNHLY; CDR2 reads FYNNEI. CDR3 length: 15 amino acids. V dropped 5 bases and J dropped 1 base, with 14 bases sitting between them. CDR3 sequence reads: CASSTPGGLQETQYF. The DNA for the CDR3 is TGTGCCAGCAGTACCCCCGGCGGTCTCCAAGAGACCCAGTACTTC.

This clone was recorded a few times. The chain couples TRBV5-1 to TRBJ2-3, with D possibly being TRBD1 or TRBD2 (5 bases each). Trimming pared 0 bases from V and 5 bases from J, leaving 13 bases between. In germline, CDR1 is SGHRS, CDR2 YFSETQ. CDR3 size: 15 residues. The CDR3 nucleotides read TGCGCCAGCAGCTTGGTGGGGGAGTATGAAGATACGCAGTATTTT. The encoded protein is CASSLVGEYEDTQYF.

The rearrangement links TRBV6-6 to TRBJ1-3; D is unresolved. CDR3 length: 16 amino acids. The germline CDR1 and CDR2 sequences are MNHNY and SVGAGI (reference sequence). Trimming removed 8 bases at V and 11 bases at J, with 28 bases between. Written as DNA, the CDR3 is TGTGCCAGCTTTCGGTTCCCCCCCGAGGAGGGAAGCGCCATATATTTT. It is translated as CASFRFPPEEGSAIYF.

V usage is TRBV7-2 and J usage is TRBJ1-5; D uncertain. V shed 5 bases and J shed 2 bases, with 13 bases lying between them. The CDR3 extends over 15 amino acids. CDR1 and CDR2 from the germline V gene are SGHTA and FQGNSA. This CDR3 reads CASSLDPGGNQPQHF. The DNA of the CDR3 is TGTGCCAGCAGCCTAGACCCCGGGGGCAATCAGCCCCAGCATTTT.

In this sample, this clone turned up a few times. The J gene is TRBJ1-5, the V gene TRBV10-1, with a possible D match to TRBD1 (5 bases). This CDR3 is 15 amino acids long. Germline CDR1 is WNHNN and CDR2 is SYGVQD (reference sequence). Trimming took 8 bases from V and 3 from J, leaving 17 bases between them. CDR3 sequence (DNA): TGCGCCAGCCTTTCACCTTACAGGTTCAATCAGCCCCAGCATTTT. Amino acids: CASLSPYRFNQPQHF.

This clone was seen a few times. The chain couples TRBV7-9 to TRBJ1-6, with a possible D match to TRBD1 (5 bases). The CDR3 is 16 amino acids. With 2 bases removed from V and 9 bases from J, the gap between germline ends came to 17 bases. Looked up from germline, CDR1 is SEHNR and CDR2 is FQNEAQ (reference sequence). The chain's CDR3 is CASSLRGGLRSSPLHF. For the CDR3, the DNA is TGTGCCAGCAGCTTACGGGGGGGACTAAGGAGTTCACCCCTCCACTTT.

The chain recombines TRBV7-2 with TRBJ2-6; D is unclear. CDR1 and CDR2 (germline): SGHTA, FQGNSA. The V and J ends lost 4 bases and 0 bases respectively, with 13 bases between them. The CDR3 contains 17 residues. CDR3 sequence (DNA): TGTGCCAGCAGCTCCCTAGGCCAGAGCTCTGGGGCCAACGTCCTGACTTTC. Translating it yields CASSSLGQSSGANVLTF. Using reference TRBV7-2 and TRBJ2-6 for the parts outside the CDR3, the full variable domain is GAGVSQSPSNKVTEKGKDVELRCDPISGHTALYWYRQSLGQGLEFLIYFQGNSAPDKSGLPSDRFSAERTGGSVSTLTIQRTQQEDSAVYLCASSSLGQSSGANVLTFGAGSRLTVL.

V is TRBV7-8 and J is TRBJ1-3; the D is unclear. CDR1 SGHVS and CDR2 FQNEAQ come from the germline V gene. The germline V and J ends were trimmed by 5 bases and 4 bases, with 9 bases remaining between them. The CDR3 runs to 13 residues. The CDR3 protein is CASSPGFGNTIYF. The DNA of the CDR3 is TGTGCCAGCAGCCCCGGTTTCGGAAACACCATATATTTT. Full variable domain (missing parts from reference TRBV7-8 and TRBJ1-3): GAGVSQSPRYKVAKRGQDVALRCDPISGHVSLFWYQQALGQGPEFLTYFQNEAQLDKSGLPSDRFFAERPEGSVSTLKIQRTQQEDSAVYLCASSPGFGNTIYFGEGSWLTVV.

The rearrangement links TRBV19 to TRBJ2-5; 9 nucleotides align to TRBD2. V lost 6 bases to trimming and J lost 5 bases; unmatched junction nucleotides: 4. The CDR3 runs to 13 residues. From germline, CDR1 is LNHDA and CDR2 SQIVND (reference sequence). The CDR3 region is CASSTSGRETQYF. The CDR3 coding sequence is TGTGCCAGTAGCACTAGCGGGCGTGAGACCCAGTACTTC.

The genes are TRBV7-6 and TRBJ2-7; 10 bases are a match to TRBD2. Germline V CDR1 and CDR2: SGHVS, FNYEAQ. The CDR3 contains 14 residues. With 5 bases clipped from V and 6 bases from J, the junction kept 7 bases outside the gene matches. The CDR3 here is CASSASGLASEQYF. The DNA for the CDR3 is TGTGCCAGCAGCGCCTCGGGACTAGCGAGCGAGCAGTACTTC.

The J gene is TRBJ2-5, the V gene TRBV6-5; D is possibly TRBD1 (6 bases). Between the trimmed V and J ends, which lost 6 bases and 1 base, there was a span of 12 bases. The CDR3 is made up of 14 amino acids. Germline CDR1 and CDR2: MNHEY and SVGAGI. For the CDR3, the DNA is TGTGCCAGCAGCACACAGGGTGGCCAAGAGACCCAGTACTTC. It yields the protein CASSTQGGQETQYF.

CDR3 residues: CATSREGGNTGELFF. DNA of the CDR3: TGTGCCACCAGCAGAGAAGGGGGGAACACCGGGGAGCTGTTTTTT. The rearrangement joins TRBV15 to TRBJ2-2; D is possibly TRBD1 (6 bases). The CDR3 is made up of 15 amino acids. In germline, CDR1 is LNHNV, CDR2 YYDKDF (reference sequence). The V gene lost 0 bases and the J gene lost 1 base, with 6 bases spanning the gap.